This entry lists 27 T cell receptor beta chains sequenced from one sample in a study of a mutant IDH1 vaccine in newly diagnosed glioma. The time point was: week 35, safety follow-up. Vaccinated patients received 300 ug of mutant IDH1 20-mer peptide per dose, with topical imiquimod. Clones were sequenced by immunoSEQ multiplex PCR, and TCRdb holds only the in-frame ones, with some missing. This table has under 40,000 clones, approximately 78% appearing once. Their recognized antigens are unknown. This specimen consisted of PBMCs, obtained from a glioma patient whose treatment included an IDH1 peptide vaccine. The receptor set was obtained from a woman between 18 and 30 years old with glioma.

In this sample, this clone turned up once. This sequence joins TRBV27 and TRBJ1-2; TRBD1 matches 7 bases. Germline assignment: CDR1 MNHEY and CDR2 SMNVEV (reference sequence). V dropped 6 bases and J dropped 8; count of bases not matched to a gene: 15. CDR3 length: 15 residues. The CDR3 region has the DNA TGTGCCAGCAGACGGGACAGCTCAAGGTCATGGGGCTACACCTTC. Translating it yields CASRRDSSRSWGYTF.

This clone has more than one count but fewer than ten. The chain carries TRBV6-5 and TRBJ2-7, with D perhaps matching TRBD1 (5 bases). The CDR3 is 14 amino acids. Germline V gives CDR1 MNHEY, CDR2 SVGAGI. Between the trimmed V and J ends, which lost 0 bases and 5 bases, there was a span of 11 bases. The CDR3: CASSYSEGVDEQYF. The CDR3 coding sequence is TGTGCCAGCAGTTACTCTGAAGGGGTGGACGAGCAGTACTTC.

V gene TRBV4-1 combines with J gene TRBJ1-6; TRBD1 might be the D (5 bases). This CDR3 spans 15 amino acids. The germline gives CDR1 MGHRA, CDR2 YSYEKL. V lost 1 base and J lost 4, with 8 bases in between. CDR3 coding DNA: TGCGCCAGCAGCCAAGTGGGACCTTATAATTCACCCCTCCACTTT. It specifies CASSQVGPYNSPLHF.

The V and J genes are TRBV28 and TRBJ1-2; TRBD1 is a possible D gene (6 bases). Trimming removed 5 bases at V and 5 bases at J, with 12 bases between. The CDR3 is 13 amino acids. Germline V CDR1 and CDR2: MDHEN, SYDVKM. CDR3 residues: CASSLRGGYGYTF. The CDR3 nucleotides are TGTGCCAGCAGTCTAAGGGGGGGATATGGCTACACCTTC.

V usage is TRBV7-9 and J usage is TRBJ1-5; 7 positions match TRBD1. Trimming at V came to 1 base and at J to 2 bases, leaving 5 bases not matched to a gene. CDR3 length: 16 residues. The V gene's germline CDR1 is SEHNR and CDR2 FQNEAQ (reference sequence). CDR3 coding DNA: TGTGCCAGCAGCTTAGAACAGGGGATAGGCAATCAGCCCCAGCATTTT. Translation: CASSLEQGIGNQPQHF.

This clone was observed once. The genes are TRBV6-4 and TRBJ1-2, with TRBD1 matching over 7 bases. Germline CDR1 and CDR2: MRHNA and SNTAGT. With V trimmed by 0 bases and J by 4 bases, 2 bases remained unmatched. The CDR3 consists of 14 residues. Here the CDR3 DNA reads TGTGCCAGCAGTGACTCGTCAGGGGGCTATGGCTACACCTTC. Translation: CASSDSSGGYGYTF.

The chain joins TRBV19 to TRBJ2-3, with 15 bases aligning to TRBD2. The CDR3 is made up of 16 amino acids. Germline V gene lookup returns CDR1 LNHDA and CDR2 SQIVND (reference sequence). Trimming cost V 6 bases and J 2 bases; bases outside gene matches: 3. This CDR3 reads CASRGTSGGLTDTQYF. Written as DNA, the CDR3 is TGTGCCAGTAGAGGGACTAGCGGGGGGCTCACAGATACGCAGTATTTT. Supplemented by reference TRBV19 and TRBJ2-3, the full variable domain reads DGGITQSPKYLFRKEGQNVTLSCEQNLNHDAMYWYRQDPGQGLRLIYYSQIVNDFQKGDIAEGYSVSREKKESFPLTVTSAQKNPTAFYLCASRGTSGGLTDTQYFGPGTRLTVL.

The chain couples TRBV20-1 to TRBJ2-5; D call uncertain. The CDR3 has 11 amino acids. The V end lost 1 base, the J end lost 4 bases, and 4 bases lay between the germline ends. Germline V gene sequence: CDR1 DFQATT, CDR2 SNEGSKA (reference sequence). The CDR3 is CSARVRETQYF. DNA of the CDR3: TGCAGTGCTAGAGTACGAGAGACCCAGTACTTC.

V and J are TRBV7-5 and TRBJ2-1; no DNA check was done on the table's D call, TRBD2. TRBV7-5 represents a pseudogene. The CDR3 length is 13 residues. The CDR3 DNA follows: TGTGTCAGAAGCTTAGCGAGGTACAATGAGCAGTTCTTC. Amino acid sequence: CVRSLARYNEQFF.

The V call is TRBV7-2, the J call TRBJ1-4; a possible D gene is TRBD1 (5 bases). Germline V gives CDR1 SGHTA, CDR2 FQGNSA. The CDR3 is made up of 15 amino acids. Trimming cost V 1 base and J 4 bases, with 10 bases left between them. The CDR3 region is CASSLETAVNEKLFF. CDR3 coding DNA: TGTGCCAGCAGCTTAGAGACAGCAGTTAATGAAAAACTGTTTTTT.

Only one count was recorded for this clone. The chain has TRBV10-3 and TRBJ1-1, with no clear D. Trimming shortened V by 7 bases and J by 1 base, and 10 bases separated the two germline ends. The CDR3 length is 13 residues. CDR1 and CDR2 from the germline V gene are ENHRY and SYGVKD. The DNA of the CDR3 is TGTGCCATCAACAAAGAGGGGAACACTGAAGCTTTCTTT. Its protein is CAINKEGNTEAFF.

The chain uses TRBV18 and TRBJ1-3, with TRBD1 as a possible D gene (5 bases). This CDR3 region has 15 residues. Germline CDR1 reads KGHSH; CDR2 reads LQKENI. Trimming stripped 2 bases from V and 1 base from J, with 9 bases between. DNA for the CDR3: TGTGCCAGCTCACCATCCAGGGTATCTGGAAACACCATATATTTT. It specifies CASSPSRVSGNTIYF.

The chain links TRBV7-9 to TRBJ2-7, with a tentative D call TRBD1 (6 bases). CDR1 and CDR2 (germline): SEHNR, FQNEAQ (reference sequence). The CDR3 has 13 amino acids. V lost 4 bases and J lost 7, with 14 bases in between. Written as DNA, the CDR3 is TGTGCCAGCAGCTACGAAGGACAGCCTGAGCAGTACTTC. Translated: CASSYEGQPEQYF.

The CDR3 spells CASSLRFLSGTSYEQYF. Written as DNA, the CDR3 is TGTGCCAGCAGCCTCCGCTTCCTGTCCGGGACCTCCTACGAGCAGTACTTC. V gene TRBV7-2 combines with J gene TRBJ2-7, with D possibly called TRBD1 or TRBD2 (5 bases each). The CDR3 runs 17 residues. Germline CDR1 is SGHTA and CDR2 is FQGNSA. Trimming took off 5 bases at V and 0 bases at J, with 20 bases between the two ends.

CDR3 sequence (DNA): TGTGCCAGCAGTGGACAGGTGCTTAATCAGCCCCAGCATTTT. It is translated as CASSGQVLNQPQHF. The V gene is TRBV2, the J gene TRBJ1-5; a weak D match, TRBD1 (6 bases). The CDR3 extends over 14 amino acids. Germline values: CDR1 SNHLY, CDR2 FYNNEI. With 4 bases removed from V and 4 bases from J, the gap between germline ends came to 11 bases. Drawing the rest from reference TRBV2 and TRBJ1-5, the complete variable domain is EPEVTQTPSHQVTQMGQEVILRCVPISNHLYFYWYRQILGQKVEFLVSFYNNEISEKSEIFDDQFSVERPDGSNFTLKIRSTKLEDSAMYFCASSGQVLNQPQHFGDGTRLSIL.

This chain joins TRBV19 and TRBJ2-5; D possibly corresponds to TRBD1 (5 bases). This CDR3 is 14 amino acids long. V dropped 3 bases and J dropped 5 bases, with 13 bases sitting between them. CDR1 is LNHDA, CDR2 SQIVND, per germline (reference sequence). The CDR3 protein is CASSIGWGAETQYF. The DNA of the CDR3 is TGTGCCAGTAGTATTGGTTGGGGCGCGGAGACCCAGTACTTC.

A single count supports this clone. CDR3 sequence (DNA): TGCGCCAGCAGCTCGGACGGAGGACGAAATTCACCCCTCCACTTT. Its translation is CASSSDGGRNSPLHF. The gene calls are TRBV5-1 and TRBJ1-6; no reliable D call. CDR1 is SGHRS and CDR2 is YFSETQ in the germline V gene. Trimming took 3 bases from V and 7 from J, leaving 14 bases between them. CDR3 size: 15 residues. The variable domain in full, completed from reference TRBV5-1 and TRBJ1-6, reads KAGVTQTPRYLIKTRGQQVTLSCSPISGHRSVSWYQQTPGQGLQFLFEYFSETQRNKGNFPGRFSGRQFSNSRSEMNVSTLELGDSALYLCASSSDGGRNSPLHFGNGTRLTVT.

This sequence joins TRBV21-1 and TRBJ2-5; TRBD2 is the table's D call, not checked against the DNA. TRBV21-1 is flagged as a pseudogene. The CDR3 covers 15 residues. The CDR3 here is CASSFWSGRTETQYF. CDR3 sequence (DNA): TGTGCCAGCAGCTTTTGGAGCGGGAGGACAGAGACCCAGTACTTC.

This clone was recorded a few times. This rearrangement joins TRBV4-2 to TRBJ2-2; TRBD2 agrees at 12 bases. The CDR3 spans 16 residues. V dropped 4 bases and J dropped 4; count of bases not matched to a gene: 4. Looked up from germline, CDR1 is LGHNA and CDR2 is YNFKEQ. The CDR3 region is CASSPRGLAGTGELFF. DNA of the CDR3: TGTGCCAGCAGCCCCAGGGGACTAGCGGGCACCGGGGAGCTGTTTTTT.

CDR3 protein: CASRQGSSEQPQHF. For the CDR3, the DNA is TGTGCCAGTAGGCAGGGGTCCTCCGAACAGCCCCAGCATTTT. The chain uses TRBV19 and TRBJ1-5; D might be TRBD1 (6 bases). V dropped 6 bases and J dropped 7 bases, with 16 bases sitting between them. This CDR3 region has 14 residues. Per germline, CDR1 LNHDA and CDR2 SQIVND (reference sequence).

The CDR3 region has the DNA TGTGCCAGCAGCCAAGGAGGGGATGAAAAACTGTTTTTT. Translation gives CASSQGGDEKLFF. This chain links TRBV9 with TRBJ1-4; D may be TRBD1 (5 bases). V was trimmed by 4 bases and J by 6 bases, leaving 10 bases between them. Germline V gives CDR1 SGDLS, CDR2 YYNGEE. The CDR3 runs to 13 residues. The full variable domain, rest sourced from reference TRBV9 and TRBJ1-4, is DSGVTQTPKHLITATGQRVTLRCSPRSGDLSVYWYQQSLDQGLQFLIQYYNGEERAKGNILERFSAQQFPDLHSELNLSSLELGDSALYFCASSQGGDEKLFFGSGTQLSVL.

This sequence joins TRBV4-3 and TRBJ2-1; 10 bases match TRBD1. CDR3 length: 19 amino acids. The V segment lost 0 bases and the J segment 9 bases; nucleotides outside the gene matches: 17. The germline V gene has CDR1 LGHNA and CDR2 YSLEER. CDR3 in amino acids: CASSQETGTGAFSEAEQFF. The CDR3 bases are TGCGCCAGCAGCCAAGAAACCGGGACAGGGGCGTTTTCTGAGGCTGAGCAGTTCTTC.

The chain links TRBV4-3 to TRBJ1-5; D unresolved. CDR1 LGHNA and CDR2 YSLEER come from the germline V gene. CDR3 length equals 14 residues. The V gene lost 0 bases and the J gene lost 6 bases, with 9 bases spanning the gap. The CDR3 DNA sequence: TGCGCCAGCAGCCAAGATTTGGGCGTTCAGCCCCAGCATTTT. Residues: CASSQDLGVQPQHF.

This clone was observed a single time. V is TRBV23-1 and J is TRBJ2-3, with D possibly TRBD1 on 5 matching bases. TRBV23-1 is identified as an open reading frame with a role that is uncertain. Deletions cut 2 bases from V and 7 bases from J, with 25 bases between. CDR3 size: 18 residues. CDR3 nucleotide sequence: TGCGCCAGCAGTCAACCCTCTTGGGAAGGGGAAGATAAGCATACGCAGTATTTT. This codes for CASSQPSWEGEDKHTQYF.

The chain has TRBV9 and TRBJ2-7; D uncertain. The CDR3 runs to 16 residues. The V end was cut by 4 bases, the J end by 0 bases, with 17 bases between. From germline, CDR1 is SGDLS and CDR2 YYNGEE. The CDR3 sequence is CASSPLSLDGSYEQYF. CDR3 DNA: TGTGCCAGCAGCCCGTTGTCGTTGGATGGCTCCTACGAGCAGTACTTC.

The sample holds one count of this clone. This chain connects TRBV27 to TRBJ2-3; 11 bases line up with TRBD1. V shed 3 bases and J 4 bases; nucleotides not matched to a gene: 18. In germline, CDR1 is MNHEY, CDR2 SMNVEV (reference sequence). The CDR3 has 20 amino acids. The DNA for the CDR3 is TGTGCCAGCAGTTTCTCTACCGGACAGGGGGCGCGGGTCGGTCCAGATACGCAGTATTTT. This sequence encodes CASSFSTGQGARVGPDTQYF.

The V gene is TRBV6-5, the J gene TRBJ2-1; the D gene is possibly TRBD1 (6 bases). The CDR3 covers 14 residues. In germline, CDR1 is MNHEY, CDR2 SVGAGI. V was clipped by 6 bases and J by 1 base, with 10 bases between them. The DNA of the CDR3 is TGTGCCAGCAGGCCGGACAGTTCCTACAATGAGCAGTTCTTC. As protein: CASRPDSSYNEQFF.